Given below is one T cell receptor beta chain in context. Antigen specificity is unknown. Together with a sample-barcoded 5' primer, a J-beta primer mix was included in a second PCR lasting roughly 6 to 12 cycles. TCRdb reprocessed the 5' RACE reads with MiXCR, giving one entry per CDR3 protein. This sample has more than 700,000 distinct CDR3 sequences, with about 46% found just once. The data belong to a study of blood T cells in healthy people across ages. Study-wide background: Template switching recovered approximately one barcoded beta molecule for every two T cells. Whole-study findings and limits: TCR beta diversity, measured per million T cells, fell in a roughly linear way with age.

Collection of about 9.4 milliliters of peripheral blood was performed for each donor. The germline gives CDR1 MNHEY, CDR2 SMNVEV (reference sequence). V lost 4 bases and J lost 4; bases outside the gene matches: 3. CDR3 length equals 13 residues. This sequence joins TRBV27 and TRBJ1-2; 7 bases are shared with TRBD1. The specimen was blood. The source is an elderly man in good health. The CDR3 region has the DNA TGTGCCAGCAGTTCTCGACAGGGCTATGGCTACACCTTC. Its protein product is CASSSRQGYGYTF.